One and the same sample provided the 9 T cell receptor beta chains below, sequenced in a study of T cells in tumors after PD-1 blockade. Profiling relied on immunoSEQ multiplex PCR, and the TCRdb table lists in-frame clones only, not all of them. The sample records around 13,000 clones, approximately 64% being singletons. The sequencing used tumor tissue, collected before anti-PD-1 treatment. The receptors originated from a human donor with cutaneous squamous cell carcinoma.

The V call is TRBV6-2 or TRBV6-3, the J call TRBJ2-7; 11 nucleotides line up with TRBD2. This CDR3 has 17 amino acids. Germline lookup yields CDR1 MNHEY and CDR2 SVGEGT. V was clipped by 4 bases and J by 5 bases; unmatched bases: 13. The CDR3 sequence: CASSSGTSGRGTHEQYF. In DNA form, the CDR3 reads TGTGCCAGCAGTTCGGGGACTAGCGGTAGAGGGACTCACGAGCAGTACTTC.

The chain employs TRBV5-1 and TRBJ1-3; no firm D call. This CDR3 is 19 amino acids long. Per germline, CDR1 SGHRS and CDR2 YFSETQ. V was trimmed by 0 bases and J by 4 bases, leaving 23 bases between them. CDR3 sequence reads: CASSLESSGQSGWGNTIYF. CDR3 nucleotides: TGCGCCAGCAGCTTGGAAAGTAGCGGCCAGTCCGGGTGGGGAAACACCATATATTTT.

This clone appeared a few times. The chain links TRBV11-3 to TRBJ2-2, with TRBD2 matching over 7 bases. CDR1 is SGHNT and CDR2 is YENEEA in the germline V gene. The V gene end was trimmed by 5 bases and the J gene end by 2 bases; junction bases not matched to a gene: 2. The CDR3 totals 14 residues. The CDR3 is CASSASGNTGELFF. DNA for the CDR3: TGTGCCAGCAGCGCTAGCGGCAACACCGGGGAGCTGTTTTTT.

V and J are TRBV27 and TRBJ2-7; 10 nucleotides agree with TRBD2. Germline CDR1 MNHEY, CDR2 SMNVEV (reference sequence). The CDR3 extends over 16 amino acids. Losses at the gene ends were 3 bases for V and 3 bases for J; bases not matched to a gene: 8. The CDR3 reads CASSFLLAGGNYEQYF. CDR3 nucleotide sequence: TGTGCCAGCAGTTTCCTATTAGCGGGAGGCAACTACGAGCAGTACTTC.

The genes are TRBV24-1 and TRBJ2-1, with D perhaps assigned TRBD1 or TRBD2 (5 bases each). This CDR3 has 17 amino acids. The ends were cut back, 2 bases at V and 7 bases at J, with 20 bases in the middle. Germline CDR1 KGHDR, CDR2 SFDVKD. CDR3 loop: CATSDSTGRTSWNEQFF. Written as DNA, the CDR3 is TGTGCCACCAGTGATTCGACGGGGCGGACGTCTTGGAATGAGCAGTTCTTC.

The chain uses TRBV10-3 and TRBJ2-5, with 11 positions matching TRBD1. V shed 4 bases, J shed 5 bases, and the junction held 6 bases outside the gene matches. This CDR3 is 15 amino acids long. The V gene's germline CDR1 is ENHRY and CDR2 SYGVKD. The CDR3 reads CAISAAGTGGETQYF. CDR3 nucleotides: TGTGCCATCAGTGCCGCCGGGACAGGGGGGGAGACCCAGTACTTC.

The rearrangement uses TRBV5-6 and TRBJ2-7, with D unclear. CDR3 length: 11 amino acids. Germline values: CDR1 SGHDT, CDR2 YYEEEE. Trimming removed 5 bases at V and 3 bases at J, with 6 bases between. In DNA, the CDR3 is TGTGCCAGCAGGTCCGGCTACGAGCAGTACTTC. It yields the protein CASRSGYEQYF.

The rearrangement joins TRBV23-1 to TRBJ2-6; no reliable D call. TRBV23-1 counts as an open reading frame of uncertain function. V was pared by 0 bases and J by 1 base, with 4 bases between. This CDR3 has 15 residues. The CDR3 reads CASSQSRSGANVLTF. The CDR3 bases are TGCGCCAGCAGTCAATCGCGGTCTGGGGCCAACGTCCTGACTTTC.

This clone was found once. This chain connects TRBV5-1 to TRBJ2-5; a weak D match, TRBD1 (6 bases). CDR1 is SGHRS, CDR2 YFSETQ, per germline. The CDR3 runs to 17 residues. The germline V and J ends were trimmed by 3 bases and 2 bases, with 20 bases remaining between them. This CDR3 is CASSWRPGQATQETQYF. The CDR3 DNA reads TGCGCCAGCAGCTGGCGTCCGGGACAAGCAACTCAAGAGACCCAGTACTTC.